The 27 T cell receptor beta chains reported below all come from one sample, sequenced in a study of T cell changes during pregnancy in multiple sclerosis. Method: immunoSEQ multiplex PCR; TCRdb's copy keeps in-frame clones and lacks some. The sample holds roughly 72,000 clones, around 94% seen once. The material was CD4+ T cells from peripheral blood mononuclear cells, obtained after pregnancy. The receptor set was obtained from a female donor with multiple sclerosis, enrolled in a pregnancy study.

CDR3 sequence (DNA): TGTGCCAGCAGTGGTCAAGGAGGACGCCTAAGGGGCACAGATACGCAGTATTTT. This translates into CASSGQGGRLRGTDTQYF. The chain joins TRBV2 to TRBJ2-3; TRBD2 might be the D (5 bases). Germline-derived CDR1 and CDR2 are SNHLY and FYNNEI. The CDR3 has 18 amino acids. The V gene lost 4 bases and the J gene lost 1 base, with 21 bases spanning the gap.

In DNA form, the CDR3 reads TGTGCCAGCAGCTTGGCCTGGATGGGGGGCAAAAACATTCAGTACTTC. This encodes CASSLAWMGGKNIQYF. The chain employs TRBV5-6 and TRBJ2-4; D might be TRBD2 (6 bases). Trimming left V 0 bases short and J 3 bases short, with 13 bases between. The CDR3 consists of 16 residues. CDR1 is SGHDT, CDR2 YYEEEE, per germline.

This chain links TRBV27 with TRBJ1-2, with a weak D call TRBD1 (5 bases). Trimming stripped 10 bases from V and 4 bases from J, with 13 bases between. The CDR3 covers 12 residues. Germline CDR1 MNHEY, CDR2 SMNVEV (reference sequence). The CDR3 sequence: CATLQVPYGYTF. The CDR3 DNA follows: TGTGCCACCCTACAGGTTCCCTATGGCTACACCTTC.

This chain uses TRBV19 with TRBJ1-5; TRBD1 matches at 8 bases. The junction had 8 bases not matched to a gene; V was cut back by 5 bases and J by 5 bases. CDR3 length: 15 residues. CDR1 and CDR2 from the germline V gene are LNHDA and SQIVND (reference sequence). The CDR3 region is CASSLRTGTDQPQHF. The CDR3 nucleotides are TGTGCCAGTAGTCTACGGACAGGGACGGATCAGCCCCAGCATTTT.

The genes are TRBV21-1 and TRBJ2-3; TRBD2 is the table's D call, not checked against the DNA. TRBV21-1 is flagged as a pseudogene. The CDR3 is 18 amino acids. The CDR3 reads CASSKGGRGFTSTDTQYF. The CDR3 DNA reads TGTGCCAGCAGCAAAGGAGGGAGAGGGTTTACGAGCACAGATACGCAGTATTTT.

The rearrangement links TRBV29-1 to TRBJ2-5; 7 bases are a match to TRBD1. Germline V gives CDR1 SQVTM, CDR2 ANQGSEA. There are 14 residues in the CDR3. J was trimmed by 2 bases and V by 3 bases; bases with no gene match: 6. The DNA for the CDR3 is TGCAGCGTTGACCCCGGGACAGAGCAAGAGACCCAGTACTTC. Translated, it gives CSVDPGTEQETQYF.

The J gene is TRBJ2-2, the V gene TRBV7-3; perhaps TRBD1 as D (6 bases). V dropped 2 bases and J dropped 6 bases, with 10 bases sitting between them. Germline V gene sequence: CDR1 SGHTA, CDR2 FQGTGA. The CDR3 runs 14 residues. CDR3: CASSLDRPPGELFF. The CDR3 DNA follows: TGTGCCAGCAGCTTAGACAGGCCCCCCGGGGAGCTGTTTTTT.

The rearrangement links TRBV6-1 to TRBJ1-5; D is undetermined. There are 14 residues in the CDR3. The V and J ends lost 6 bases and 11 bases respectively, with 20 bases between them. CDR1 MNHNS and CDR2 SASEGT come from the germline V gene. The CDR3 sequence is CASRAGSGVTSQHF. The CDR3 nucleotides read TGTGCCAGCAGGGCCGGATCGGGTGTTACTTCCCAGCATTTT.

CDR3 loop: CASSIIGTAPYEQYF. For the CDR3, the DNA is TGTGCCAGCAGCATAATCGGGACAGCCCCCTACGAGCAGTACTTC. The genes are TRBV28 and TRBJ2-7, with 7 bases that match TRBD1. V lost 6 bases and J lost 2; bases outside the gene matches: 10. From germline, CDR1 is MDHEN and CDR2 SYDVKM. This CDR3 is built from 15 residues.

The V call is TRBV6-5, the J call TRBJ2-2; 9 bases align to TRBD2. V lost 6 bases and J lost 5; bases outside the gene matches: 4. This CDR3 region has 14 residues. Looked up from germline, CDR1 is MNHEY and CDR2 is SVGAGI. Written as DNA, the CDR3 is TGTGCCAGCAGGCGGGAGGGGTGGACCGGGGAGCTGTTTTTT. This translates into CASRREGWTGELFF.

V and J are TRBV7-2 and TRBJ2-2, with TRBD2 matching 12 bases. CDR1 and CDR2 (germline): SGHTA, FQGNSA. The CDR3 has 16 amino acids. The J segment lost 0 bases and the V segment lost 6 bases, leaving 2 bases of the junction unmatched. The CDR3: CASSRTSGTNTGELFF. DNA of the CDR3: TGTGCCAGCAGTCGGACTAGCGGGACGAACACCGGGGAGCTGTTTTTT.

The chain couples TRBV11-2 to TRBJ2-5; 8 bases are shared with TRBD1. V gave up 4 bases and J gave up 5 bases; unmatched junction bases: 12. The CDR3 loop spans 16 amino acids. Germline loops: CDR1 SGHAT, CDR2 FQNNGV. Written as DNA, the CDR3 is TGTGCCAGCAGCTATGGCAGGGGGCCTACCCAGGAGACCCAGTACTTC. Encoded protein: CASSYGRGPTQETQYF. The variable domain in full, completed from reference TRBV11-2 and TRBJ2-5, reads EAGVAQSPRYKIIEKRQSVAFWCNPISGHATLYWYQQILGQGPKLLIQFQNNGVVDDSQLPKDRFSAERLKGVDSTLKIQPAKLEDSAVYLCASSYGRGPTQETQYFGPGTRLLVL.

This chain connects TRBV18 to TRBJ2-5; 9 nucleotides line up with TRBD1. There are 15 residues in the CDR3. Trimming took 5 bases from V and 5 from J; bases not matched to a gene: 9. Per the germline V gene, CDR1 is KGHSH and CDR2 is LQKENI. The CDR3 region is CASSATGQGRETQYF. The CDR3 region has the DNA TGTGCCAGCTCAGCGACTGGACAGGGGCGGGAGACCCAGTACTTC.

A single count supports this clone. The gene calls are TRBV19 and TRBJ2-6, with a possible D match to TRBD1 (5 bases). The germline gives CDR1 LNHDA, CDR2 SQIVND (reference sequence). The CDR3 runs 15 residues. Trimming removed 5 bases from V and 0 bases from J, with 8 bases in between. Here the CDR3 DNA reads TGTGCCAGTAGTGACAGCTTCTCTGGGGCCAACGTCCTGACTTTC. This gives the protein CASSDSFSGANVLTF.

The chain couples TRBV14 to TRBJ2-5; 11 bases line up with TRBD1. With 3 bases clipped from V and 1 base from J, the junction kept 7 bases outside the gene matches. CDR1 and CDR2 from the germline V gene are SGHDN and FVKESK. The CDR3 runs 17 residues. CDR3 sequence: CASSQVAGTGGQETQYF. The CDR3 coding sequence is TGTGCCAGCAGCCAGGTTGCCGGGACAGGGGGCCAAGAGACCCAGTACTTC.

V usage is TRBV28 and J usage is TRBJ1-5; D remains ambiguous. The germline CDR1 and CDR2 sequences are MDHEN and SYDVKM. V lost 5 bases and J lost 5, with 7 bases in between. The CDR3 sequence is 12 residues long. In nucleotides, the CDR3 is TGTGCCAGCAGTCCCACATATCAGCCCCAGCATTTT. Translating it yields CASSPTYQPQHF.

This chain joins TRBV28 and TRBJ1-2, with D possibly TRBD1 on 5 matching bases. Germline loops: CDR1 MDHEN, CDR2 SYDVKM. Trimming took 8 bases from V and 4 from J, leaving 14 bases between them. CDR3 size: 13 residues. The CDR3 DNA reads as TGTGCCAGCGCCTGGGGGGGAGGCTATGGCTACACCTTC. Its protein product is CASAWGGGYGYTF.

CDR3 residues: CASSSGTGGLGAKNIQYF. The DNA of the CDR3 is TGTGCCAGCAGCTCCGGGACAGGGGGATTAGGTGCCAAAAACATTCAGTACTTC. The chain links TRBV5-8 to TRBJ2-4; 11 bases are a match to TRBD1. J was trimmed by 1 base and V by 3 bases; bases with no gene match: 9. The germline gives CDR1 SGHTS, CDR2 YDEGEE. The CDR3 spans 18 residues. Full variable domain (remainder filled in from reference TRBV5-8 and TRBJ2-4): EAGVTQSPTHLIKTRGQQATLRCSPISGHTSVYWYQQALGLGLQFLLWYDEGEERNRGNFPPRFSGRQFPNYSSELNVNALELEDSALYLCASSSGTGGLGAKNIQYFGAGTRLSVL.

The chain recombines TRBV6-1 with TRBJ2-1; tentative D call: TRBD2 (5 bases). The CDR3 totals 14 residues. In germline, CDR1 is MNHNS, CDR2 SASEGT. Deletions cut 4 bases from V and 12 bases from J, with 19 bases between. CDR3 nucleotides: TGTGCCAGCAGTGTTGCGGTTCGACTATTTAGGCAGTTCTTC. Residues: CASSVAVRLFRQFF.

The rearrangement joins TRBV6-6 to TRBJ1-1, with a weak D call TRBD1 (6 bases). The CDR3 runs to 15 residues. The germline V gene has CDR1 MNHNY and CDR2 SVGAGI (reference sequence). The V end was cut by 4 bases, the J end by 1 base, with 13 bases between. The CDR3 nucleotides are TGTGCCAGCAGTTTCCAGGGGAAGAGGAACACTGAAGCTTTCTTT. This sequence encodes CASSFQGKRNTEAFF.

The chain joins TRBV30 to TRBJ2-1; D remains unclear. The CDR3 runs 12 residues. Per germline, CDR1 GTSNPN and CDR2 SVGIG (reference sequence). The V gene lost 3 bases and the J gene lost 5 bases, with 8 bases spanning the gap. The CDR3: CAWRAVHNEQFF. The CDR3 bases are TGTGCCTGGAGGGCCGTCCACAATGAGCAGTTCTTC.

The rearrangement joins TRBV7-6 to TRBJ2-1; D gene ambiguous. Deletions cut 1 base from V and 2 bases from J, with 3 bases between. The CDR3 consists of 13 residues. Germline loops: CDR1 SGHVS, CDR2 FNYEAQ. The CDR3 sequence is CASSLGPYNEQFF. The CDR3 DNA sequence: TGTGCCAGCAGCTTAGGGCCCTACAATGAGCAGTTCTTC.

This sequence joins TRBV6-1 and TRBJ2-7; TRBD1 aligns across 10 bases. The length of the CDR3 is 14 residues. Trimming at V came to 6 bases and at J to 3 bases, leaving 5 bases not matched to a gene. CDR1 is MNHNS, CDR2 SASEGT, per germline. CDR3 amino acids: CASRTGQGIYEQYF. DNA for the CDR3: TGTGCCAGCAGGACGGGACAGGGGATCTACGAGCAGTACTTC.

The chain links TRBV2 to TRBJ1-4, with unresolved D. The germline V and J ends were trimmed by 4 bases and 4 bases, with 10 bases remaining between them. This CDR3 is 14 amino acids long. From germline, CDR1 is SNHLY and CDR2 FYNNEI. CDR3 coding DNA: TGTGCCAGCAGTGTATCTCAGATTAATGAAAAACTGTTTTTT. Protein product: CASSVSQINEKLFF.

V usage is TRBV11-2 and J usage is TRBJ2-7; 9 bases are shared with TRBD1. V lost 5 bases and J lost 7; bases outside the gene matches: 6. Germline V gene sequence: CDR1 SGHAT, CDR2 FQNNGV. The CDR3 contains 13 residues. The CDR3 nucleotides are TGTGCCAGCAGCCCAGGACAGGGGAGGGAGCAGTACTTC. Translated, it gives CASSPGQGREQYF.

The chain has TRBV10-2 and TRBJ1-2, with D possibly TRBD1 on 5 matching bases. V lost 8 bases and J 1 base, leaving 11 bases between the germline ends. There are 13 residues in the CDR3. Germline V gene lookup returns CDR1 WSHSY and CDR2 SAAADI. The CDR3 region is CASGGGINYGYTF. The CDR3 DNA follows: TGCGCCAGCGGGGGAGGGATTAACTATGGCTACACCTTC.

The chain is built from TRBV27 and TRBJ2-7; 7 bases align to TRBD2. The CDR3 covers 15 residues. The junction had 10 bases not matched to a gene; V was cut back by 6 bases and J by 2 bases. The germline V gene encodes CDR1 MNHEY and CDR2 SMNVEV (reference sequence). CDR3 nucleotides: TGTGCCAGCAGCCCCGCCGCGGGAGCCGCCTACGAGCAGTACTTC. It translates to CASSPAAGAAYEQYF.